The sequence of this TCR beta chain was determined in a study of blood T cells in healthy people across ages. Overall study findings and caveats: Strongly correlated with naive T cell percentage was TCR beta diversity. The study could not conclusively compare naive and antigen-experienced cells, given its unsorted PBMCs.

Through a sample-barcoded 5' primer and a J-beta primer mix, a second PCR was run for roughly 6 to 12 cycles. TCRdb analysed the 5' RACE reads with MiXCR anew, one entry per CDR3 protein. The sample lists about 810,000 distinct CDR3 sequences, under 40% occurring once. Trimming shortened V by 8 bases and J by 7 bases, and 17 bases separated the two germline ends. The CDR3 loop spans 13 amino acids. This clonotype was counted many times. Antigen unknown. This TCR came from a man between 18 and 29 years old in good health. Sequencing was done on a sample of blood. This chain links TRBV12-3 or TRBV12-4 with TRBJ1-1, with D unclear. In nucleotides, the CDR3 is TGTGCCAGCGCCACCTCGGTGGCAGATGAAGCTTTCTTT. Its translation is CASATSVADEAFF.